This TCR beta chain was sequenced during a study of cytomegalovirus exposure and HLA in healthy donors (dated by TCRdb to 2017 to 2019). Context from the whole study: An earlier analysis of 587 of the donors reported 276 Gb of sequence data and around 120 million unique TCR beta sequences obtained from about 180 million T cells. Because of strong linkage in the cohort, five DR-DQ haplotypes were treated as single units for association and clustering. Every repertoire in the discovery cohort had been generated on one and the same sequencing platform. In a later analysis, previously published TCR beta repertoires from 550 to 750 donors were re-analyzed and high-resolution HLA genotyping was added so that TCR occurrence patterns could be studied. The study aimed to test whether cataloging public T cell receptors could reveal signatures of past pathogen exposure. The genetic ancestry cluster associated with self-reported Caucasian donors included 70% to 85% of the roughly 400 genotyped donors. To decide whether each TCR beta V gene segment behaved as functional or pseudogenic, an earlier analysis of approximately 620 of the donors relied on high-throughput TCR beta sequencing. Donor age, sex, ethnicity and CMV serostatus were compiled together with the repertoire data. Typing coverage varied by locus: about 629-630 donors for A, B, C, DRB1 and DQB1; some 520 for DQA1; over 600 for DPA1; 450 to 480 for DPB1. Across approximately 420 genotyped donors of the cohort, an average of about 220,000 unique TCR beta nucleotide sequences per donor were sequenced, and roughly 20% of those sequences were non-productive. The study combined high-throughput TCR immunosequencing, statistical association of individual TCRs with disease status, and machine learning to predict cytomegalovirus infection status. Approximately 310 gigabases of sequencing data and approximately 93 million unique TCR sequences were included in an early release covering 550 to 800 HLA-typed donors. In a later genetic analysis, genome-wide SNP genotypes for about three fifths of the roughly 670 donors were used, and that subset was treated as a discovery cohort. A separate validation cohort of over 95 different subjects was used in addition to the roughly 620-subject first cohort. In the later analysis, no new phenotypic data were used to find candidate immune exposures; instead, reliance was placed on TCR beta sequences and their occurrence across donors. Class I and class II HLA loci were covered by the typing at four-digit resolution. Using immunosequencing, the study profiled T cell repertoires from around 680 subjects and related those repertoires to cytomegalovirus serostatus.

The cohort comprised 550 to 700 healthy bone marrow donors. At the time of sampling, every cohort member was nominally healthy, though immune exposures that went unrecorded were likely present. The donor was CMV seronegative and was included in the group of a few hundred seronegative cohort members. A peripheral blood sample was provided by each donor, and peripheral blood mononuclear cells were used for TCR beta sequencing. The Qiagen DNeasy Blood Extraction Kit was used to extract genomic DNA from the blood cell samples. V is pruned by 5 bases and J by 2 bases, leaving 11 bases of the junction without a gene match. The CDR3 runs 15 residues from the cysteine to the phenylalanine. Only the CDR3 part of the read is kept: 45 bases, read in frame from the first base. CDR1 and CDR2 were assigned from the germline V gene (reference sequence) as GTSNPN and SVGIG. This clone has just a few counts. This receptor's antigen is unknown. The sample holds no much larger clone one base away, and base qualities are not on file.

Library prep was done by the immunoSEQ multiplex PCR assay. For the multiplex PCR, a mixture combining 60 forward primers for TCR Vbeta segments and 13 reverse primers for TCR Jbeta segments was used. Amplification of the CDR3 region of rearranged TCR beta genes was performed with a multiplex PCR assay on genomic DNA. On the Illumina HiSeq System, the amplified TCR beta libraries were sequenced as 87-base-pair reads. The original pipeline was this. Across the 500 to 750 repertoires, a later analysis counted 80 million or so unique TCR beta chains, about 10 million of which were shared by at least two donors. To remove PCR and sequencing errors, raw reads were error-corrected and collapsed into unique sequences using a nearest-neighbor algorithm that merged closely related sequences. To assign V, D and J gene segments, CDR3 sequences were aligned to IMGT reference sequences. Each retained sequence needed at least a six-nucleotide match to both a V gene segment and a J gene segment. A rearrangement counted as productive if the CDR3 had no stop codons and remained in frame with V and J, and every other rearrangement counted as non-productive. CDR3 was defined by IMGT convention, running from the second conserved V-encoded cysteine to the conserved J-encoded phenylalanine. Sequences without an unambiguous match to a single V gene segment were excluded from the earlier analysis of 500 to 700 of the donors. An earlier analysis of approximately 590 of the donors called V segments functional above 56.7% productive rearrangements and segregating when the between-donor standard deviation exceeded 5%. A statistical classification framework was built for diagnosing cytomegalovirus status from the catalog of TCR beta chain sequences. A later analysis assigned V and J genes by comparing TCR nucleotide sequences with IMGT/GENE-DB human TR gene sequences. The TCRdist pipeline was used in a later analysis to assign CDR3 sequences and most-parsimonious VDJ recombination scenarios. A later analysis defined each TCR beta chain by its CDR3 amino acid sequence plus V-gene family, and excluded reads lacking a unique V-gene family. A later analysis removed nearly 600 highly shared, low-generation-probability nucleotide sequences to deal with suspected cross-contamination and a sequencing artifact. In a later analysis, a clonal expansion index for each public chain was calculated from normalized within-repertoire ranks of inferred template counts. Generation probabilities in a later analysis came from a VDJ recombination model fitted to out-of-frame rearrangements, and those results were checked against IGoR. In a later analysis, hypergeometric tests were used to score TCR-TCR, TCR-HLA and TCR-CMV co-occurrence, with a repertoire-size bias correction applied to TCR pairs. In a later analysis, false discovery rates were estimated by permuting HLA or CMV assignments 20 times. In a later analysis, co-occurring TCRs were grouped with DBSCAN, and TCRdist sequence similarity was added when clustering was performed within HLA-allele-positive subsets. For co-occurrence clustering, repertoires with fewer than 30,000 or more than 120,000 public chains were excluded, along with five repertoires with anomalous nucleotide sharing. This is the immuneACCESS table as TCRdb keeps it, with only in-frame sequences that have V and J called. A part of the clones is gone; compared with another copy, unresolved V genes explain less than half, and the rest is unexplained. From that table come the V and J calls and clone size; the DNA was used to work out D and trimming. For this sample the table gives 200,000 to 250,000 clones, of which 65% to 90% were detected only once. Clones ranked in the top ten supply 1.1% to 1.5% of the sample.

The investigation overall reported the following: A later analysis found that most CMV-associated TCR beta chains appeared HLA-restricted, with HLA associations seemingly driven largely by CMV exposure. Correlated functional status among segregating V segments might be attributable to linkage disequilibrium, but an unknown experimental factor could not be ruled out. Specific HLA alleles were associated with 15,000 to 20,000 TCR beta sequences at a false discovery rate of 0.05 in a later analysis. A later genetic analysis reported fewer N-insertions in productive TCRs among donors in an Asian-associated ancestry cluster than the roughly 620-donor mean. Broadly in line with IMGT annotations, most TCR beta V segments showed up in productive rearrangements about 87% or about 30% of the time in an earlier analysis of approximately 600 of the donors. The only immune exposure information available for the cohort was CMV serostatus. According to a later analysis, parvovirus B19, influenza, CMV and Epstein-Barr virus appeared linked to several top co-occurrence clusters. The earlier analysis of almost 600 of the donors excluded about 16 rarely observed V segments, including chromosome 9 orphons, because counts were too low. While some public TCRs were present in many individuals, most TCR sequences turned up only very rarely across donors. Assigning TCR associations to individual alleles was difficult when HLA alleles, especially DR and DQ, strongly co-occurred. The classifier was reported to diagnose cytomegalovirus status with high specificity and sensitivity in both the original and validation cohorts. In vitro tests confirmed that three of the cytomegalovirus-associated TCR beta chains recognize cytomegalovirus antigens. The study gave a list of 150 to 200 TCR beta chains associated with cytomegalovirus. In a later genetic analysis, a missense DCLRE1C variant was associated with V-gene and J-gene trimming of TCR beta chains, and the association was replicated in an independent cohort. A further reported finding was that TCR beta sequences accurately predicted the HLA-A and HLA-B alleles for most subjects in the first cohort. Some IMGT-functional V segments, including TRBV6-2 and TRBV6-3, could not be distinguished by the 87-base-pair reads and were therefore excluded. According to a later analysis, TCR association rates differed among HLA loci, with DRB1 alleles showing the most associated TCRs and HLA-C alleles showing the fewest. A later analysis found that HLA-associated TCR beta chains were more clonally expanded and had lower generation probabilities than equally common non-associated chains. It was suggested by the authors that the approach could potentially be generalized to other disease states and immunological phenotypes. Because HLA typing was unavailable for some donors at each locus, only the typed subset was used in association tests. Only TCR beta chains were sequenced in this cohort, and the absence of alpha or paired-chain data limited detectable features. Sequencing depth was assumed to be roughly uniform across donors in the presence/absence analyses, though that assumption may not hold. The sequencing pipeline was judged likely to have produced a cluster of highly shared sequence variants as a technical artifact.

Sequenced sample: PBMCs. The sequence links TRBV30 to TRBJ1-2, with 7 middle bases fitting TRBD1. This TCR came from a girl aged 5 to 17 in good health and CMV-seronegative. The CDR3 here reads CAWVDRVSRNYGYTF. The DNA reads TGTGCCTGGGTCGACAGGGTTTCACGGAACTATGGCTACACCTTC.